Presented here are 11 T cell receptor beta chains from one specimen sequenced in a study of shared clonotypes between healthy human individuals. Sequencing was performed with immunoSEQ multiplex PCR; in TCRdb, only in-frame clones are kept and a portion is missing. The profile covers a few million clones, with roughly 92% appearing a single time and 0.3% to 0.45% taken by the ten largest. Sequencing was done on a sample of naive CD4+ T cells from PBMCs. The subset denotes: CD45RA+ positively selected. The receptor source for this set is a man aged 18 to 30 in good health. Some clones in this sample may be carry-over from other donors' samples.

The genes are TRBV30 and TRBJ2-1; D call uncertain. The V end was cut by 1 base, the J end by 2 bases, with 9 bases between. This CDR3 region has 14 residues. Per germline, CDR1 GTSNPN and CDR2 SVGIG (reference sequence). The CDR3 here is CAWSDSSPYNEQFF. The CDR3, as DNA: TGTGCCTGGAGTGATTCCTCTCCCTACAATGAGCAGTTCTTC. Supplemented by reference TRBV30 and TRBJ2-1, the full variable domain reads SQTIHQWPATLVQPVGSPLSLECTVEGTSNPNLYWYRQAAGRGLQLLFYSVGIGQISSEVPQNLSASRPQDRQFILSSKKLLLSDSGFYLCAWSDSSPYNEQFFGPGTRLTVL.

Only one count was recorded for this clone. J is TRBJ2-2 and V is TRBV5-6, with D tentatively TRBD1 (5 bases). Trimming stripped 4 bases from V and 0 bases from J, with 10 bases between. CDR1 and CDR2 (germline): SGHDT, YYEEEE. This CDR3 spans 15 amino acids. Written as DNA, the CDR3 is TGTGCCAGCAGCATGACAGATCCGAACACCGGGGAGCTGTTTTTT. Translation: CASSMTDPNTGELFF.

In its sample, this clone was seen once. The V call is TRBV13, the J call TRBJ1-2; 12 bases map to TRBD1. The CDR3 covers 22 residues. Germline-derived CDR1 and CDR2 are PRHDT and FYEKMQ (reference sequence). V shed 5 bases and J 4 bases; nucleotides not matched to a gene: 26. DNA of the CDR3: TGTGCCAGCAGCCGTGGGATGGGACAGGGGGCGCGGATCGGTCTCCCCACCTATGGCTACACCTTC. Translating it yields CASSRGMGQGARIGLPTYGYTF.

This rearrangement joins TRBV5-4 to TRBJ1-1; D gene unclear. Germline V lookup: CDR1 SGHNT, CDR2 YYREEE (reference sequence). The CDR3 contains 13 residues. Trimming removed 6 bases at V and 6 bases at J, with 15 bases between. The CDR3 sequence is CASTHDGLPEAFF. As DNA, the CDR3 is TGTGCCAGCACCCACGACGGTTTGCCTGAAGCTTTCTTT.

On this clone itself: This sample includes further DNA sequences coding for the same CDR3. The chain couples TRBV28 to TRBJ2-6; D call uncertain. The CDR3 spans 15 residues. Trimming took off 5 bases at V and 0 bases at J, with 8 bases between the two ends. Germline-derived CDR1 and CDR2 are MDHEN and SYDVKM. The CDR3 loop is CASSGVYSGANVLTF. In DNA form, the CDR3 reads TGTGCCAGCAGTGGAGTCTACTCTGGGGCCAACGTCCTGACTTTC.

DNA of the CDR3: TGTGCCAGCAGTGGAACAGGGAGGACTGAAGCTTTCTTT. This codes for CASSGTGRTEAFF. The chain carries TRBV6-1 and TRBJ1-1, with D possibly being TRBD1 (6 bases). The ends were cut back, 4 bases at V and 5 bases at J, with 11 bases in the middle. CDR1 and CDR2 (germline): MNHNS, SASEGT. The CDR3 runs 13 residues.

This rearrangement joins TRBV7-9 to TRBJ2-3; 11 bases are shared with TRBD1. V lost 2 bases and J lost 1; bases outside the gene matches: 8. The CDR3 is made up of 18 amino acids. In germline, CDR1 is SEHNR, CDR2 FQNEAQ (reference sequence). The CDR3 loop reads CASSLTGQGVFRTDTQYF. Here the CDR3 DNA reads TGTGCCAGCAGCTTAACGGGACAGGGGGTTTTCCGCACAGATACGCAGTATTTT.

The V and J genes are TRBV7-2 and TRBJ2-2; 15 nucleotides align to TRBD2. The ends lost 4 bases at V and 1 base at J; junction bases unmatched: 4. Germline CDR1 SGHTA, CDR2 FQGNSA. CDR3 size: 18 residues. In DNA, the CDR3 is TGTGCCAGCAGCTCGGGACTAGCGGGAGGCCGGAACACCGGGGAGCTGTTTTTT. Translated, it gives CASSSGLAGGRNTGELFF. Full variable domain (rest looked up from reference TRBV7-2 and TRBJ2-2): GAGVSQSPSNKVTEKGKDVELRCDPISGHTALYWYRQSLGQGLEFLIYFQGNSAPDKSGLPSDRFSAERTGGSVSTLTIQRTQQEDSAVYLCASSSGLAGGRNTGELFFGEGSRLTVL.

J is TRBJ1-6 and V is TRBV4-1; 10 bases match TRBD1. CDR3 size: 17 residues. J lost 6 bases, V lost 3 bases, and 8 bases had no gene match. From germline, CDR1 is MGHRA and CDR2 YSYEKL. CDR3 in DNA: TGCGCCAGCAGCCAGGGCCGACAGGGGGCCCTTAATTCACCCCTCCACTTT. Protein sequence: CASSQGRQGALNSPLHF.

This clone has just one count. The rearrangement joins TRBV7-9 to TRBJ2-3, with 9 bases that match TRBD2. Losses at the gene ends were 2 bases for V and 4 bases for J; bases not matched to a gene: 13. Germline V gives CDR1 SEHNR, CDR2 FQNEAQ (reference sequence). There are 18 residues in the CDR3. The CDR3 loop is CASSLFGVGAGGSDTQYF. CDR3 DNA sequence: TGTGCCAGCAGCTTATTTGGTGTTGGAGCGGGAGGTTCAGATACGCAGTATTTT.

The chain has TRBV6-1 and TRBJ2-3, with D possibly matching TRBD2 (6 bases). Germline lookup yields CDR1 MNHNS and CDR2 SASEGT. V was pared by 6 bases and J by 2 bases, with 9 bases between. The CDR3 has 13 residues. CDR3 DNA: TGTGCCAGCAGGGGGGACTTCACAGATACGCAGTATTTT. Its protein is CASRGDFTDTQYF.